What follows are 30 T cell receptor beta chains derived from one specimen sequenced in a study of shared clonotypes between healthy human individuals. Using immunoSEQ multiplex PCR, the repertoire was profiled, and TCRdb retains in-frame clones only, with some absent. This table has roughly 2,000,000 clones, around 93% appearing once. Naive CD8 isolation took CD45RO-negative cells positively selected for CCR7 and excluded terminally differentiated effector memory CD45RA+ cells. The specimen sequenced was naive CD8+ T cells from PBMCs. Receptors were obtained from a man aged 18-30 years in good health. Some clones in this sample may be carry-over from other donors' samples.

On this clone: In the same sample, other DNA sequences code for this CDR3. The chain is built from TRBV28 and TRBJ2-7; the D call may be TRBD1 or TRBD2 (5 bases each). CDR1 and CDR2 from the germline V gene are MDHEN and SYDVKM. V was shortened by 2 bases and J by 3 bases, with 11 bases between the two germline ends. The CDR3 consists of 14 residues. The CDR3 DNA is TGTGCCAGCAGTTTACCCGGGACGAACTACGAGCAGTACTTC. Translation: CASSLPGTNYEQYF.

Here the CDR3 reads CASSGSSKYEQYF. CDR3 coding DNA: TGTGCCAGCAGCGGAAGTTCGAAATACGAGCAGTACTTC. This chain uses TRBV9 with TRBJ2-7; D remains ambiguous. This CDR3 is built from 13 residues. Germline V lookup: CDR1 SGDLS, CDR2 YYNGEE. V was trimmed by 3 bases and J by 4 bases, leaving 11 bases between them.

The chain combines TRBV11-2 with TRBJ2-7, with D uncertain. Germline V gene data show CDR1 as SGHAT and CDR2 as FQNNGV. V lost 0 bases to trimming and J lost 3 bases, with 15 bases between them. This CDR3 is 16 amino acids long. The CDR3 DNA sequence: TGTGCCAGCAGCTTAGAAATAGGTGGGGAAAGCTACGAGCAGTACTTC. Residues: CASSLEIGGESYEQYF.

The V and J genes are TRBV11-1 and TRBJ2-7; D might be TRBD1 (6 bases). Trimming left V 5 bases short and J 2 bases short, with 19 bases between. Looked up from germline, CDR1 is SGHAT and CDR2 is FQDESV (reference sequence). The CDR3 extends over 16 amino acids. The CDR3: CASSDKFWGRTYEQYF. CDR3 in DNA: TGTGCCAGCAGCGATAAGTTCTGGGGGCGTACCTACGAGCAGTACTTC.

In this sample, this clone turned up a few times. The V and J genes are TRBV10-3 and TRBJ1-1, with D unresolved. The CDR3 sequence is 12 residues long. CDR1 is ENHRY and CDR2 is SYGVKD in the germline V gene. CDR3 region: CGTQDSGTEAFF. The CDR3 DNA follows: TGTGGAACCCAAGATAGCGGCACTGAAGCTTTCTTT.

There are a few counts of this clone. J is TRBJ1-1 and V is TRBV18; the D gene is possibly TRBD1 (5 bases). CDR3 size: 15 residues. Looked up from germline, CDR1 is KGHSH and CDR2 is LQKENI. V shed 3 bases and J shed 1 base, with 12 bases lying between them. The CDR3 coding sequence is TGTGCCAGCTCACCCAACAGGTTGTCGAACACTGAAGCTTTCTTT. This gives the protein CASSPNRLSNTEAFF.

This sequence joins TRBV19 and TRBJ1-5; D unresolved. Per the germline V gene, CDR1 is LNHDA and CDR2 is SQIVND (reference sequence). Between the trimmed V and J ends, which lost 2 bases and 5 bases, there was a span of 7 bases. The CDR3 has 13 residues. The CDR3 loop is CASSISSYQPQHF. The CDR3 nucleotides read TGTGCCAGTAGTATATCGTCTTATCAGCCCCAGCATTTT.

The rearrangement links TRBV27 to TRBJ2-7, with D perhaps matching TRBD2 (6 bases). CDR1 and CDR2 from the germline V gene are MNHEY and SMNVEV (reference sequence). V lost 2 bases and J lost 2, with 19 bases in between. The CDR3 is 17 residues long. CDR3 in DNA: TGTGCCAGCAGTTTACCTACCTTGGCGGGGTTACCCTACGAGCAGTACTTC. The encoded protein is CASSLPTLAGLPYEQYF.

This clone appeared a single time. V gene TRBV7-6 combines with J gene TRBJ1-1, with unresolved D. Between the trimmed V and J ends, which lost 6 bases and 0 bases, there was a span of 8 bases. The CDR3 is made up of 13 amino acids. Germline lookup yields CDR1 SGHVS and CDR2 FNYEAQ. The CDR3 DNA sequence: TGTGCCAGCAGTCATCTATTGAACACTGAAGCTTTCTTT. It yields the protein CASSHLLNTEAFF.

V is TRBV9 and J is TRBJ1-2; no clear D. The CDR3 spans 11 residues. Trimming removed 5 bases from V and 5 bases from J, with 7 bases in between. The germline CDR1 and CDR2 sequences are SGDLS and YYNGEE. The chain's CDR3 is CASSTGYGYTF. The CDR3 nucleotides are TGTGCCAGCAGTACGGGTTATGGCTACACCTTC.

A few counts support this clone. The rearrangement links TRBV10-2 to TRBJ1-1; TRBD1 is a possible D gene (6 bases). This CDR3 has 13 residues. V lost 4 bases to trimming and J lost 6 bases, with 12 bases between them. CDR1 is WSHSY and CDR2 is SAAADI in the germline V gene. The CDR3 DNA sequence: TGCGCCAGCAGTGTAGGGGGGATGGCTGAAGCTTTCTTT. This codes for CASSVGGMAEAFF.

Regarding this clone: The same CDR3 arises from other DNA sequences in this sample as well. The chain employs TRBV27 and TRBJ1-5; D is undetermined. Germline V gene data show CDR1 as MNHEY and CDR2 as SMNVEV (reference sequence). V was pared by 2 bases and J by 1 base, with 6 bases between. The CDR3 is 14 amino acids. The CDR3 DNA sequence: TGTGCCAGCAGTTTAAGGCAGAGCAATCAGCCCCAGCATTTT. Its protein product is CASSLRQSNQPQHF.

The V call is TRBV19, the J call TRBJ2-7, with D possibly called TRBD1 or TRBD2 (5 bases each). This CDR3 region has 14 residues. The germline V gene has CDR1 LNHDA and CDR2 SQIVND (reference sequence). Trimming left V 5 bases short and J 2 bases short, with 13 bases between. The CDR3 protein is CASSLTGTAYEQYF. CDR3 nucleotide sequence: TGTGCCAGTAGTCTAACCGGGACGGCCTACGAGCAGTACTTC.

V and J are TRBV19 and TRBJ1-2; a possible D gene is TRBD1 (5 bases). Deletions cut 5 bases from V and 6 bases from J, with 13 bases between. The CDR3 spans 13 residues. The V gene's germline CDR1 is LNHDA and CDR2 SQIVND (reference sequence). CDR3 sequence: CASSVPGWNGYTF. For the CDR3, the DNA is TGTGCCAGTAGTGTCCCAGGGTGGAATGGCTACACCTTC.

This chain links TRBV13 with TRBJ2-1; 11 nucleotides match TRBD1. Germline-derived CDR1 and CDR2 are PRHDT and FYEKMQ (reference sequence). This CDR3 spans 15 amino acids. Germline trimming cut 5 bases from V and 3 bases from J; bases unmatched to any gene: 3. CDR3 DNA sequence: TGTGCCAGCAGCACTGGGACAGGGGGCTACAATGAGCAGTTCTTC. Residues: CASSTGTGGYNEQFF.

This rearrangement joins TRBV7-9 to TRBJ2-3; unclear D gene. Trimming stripped 5 bases from V and 2 bases from J, with 17 bases between. Looked up from germline, CDR1 is SEHNR and CDR2 is FQNEAQ (reference sequence). The length of the CDR3 is 16 residues. The CDR3 bases are TGTGCCAGCAGCCCAGTTAACAATGGGTACACAGATACGCAGTATTTT. This encodes CASSPVNNGYTDTQYF. The full variable domain, completed using reference TRBV7-9 and TRBJ2-3, is DTGVSQNPRHKITKRGQNVTFRCDPISEHNRLYWYRQTLGQGPEFLTYFQNEAQLEKSRLLSDRFSAERPKGSFSTLEIQRTEQGDSAMYLCASSPVNNGYTDTQYFGPGTRLTVL.

As regards this clone: This CDR3 is also generated by other DNA sequences in the sample. The chain uses TRBV9 and TRBJ2-5; 12 bases are shared with TRBD2. CDR1 and CDR2 from the germline V gene are SGDLS and YYNGEE. J was trimmed by 5 bases and V by 3 bases; bases with no gene match: 2. The CDR3 length is 14 residues. The CDR3 sequence: CASSASGRGETQYF. The CDR3 DNA is TGTGCCAGCAGCGCTAGCGGGAGGGGGGAGACCCAGTACTTC.

V is TRBV27 and J is TRBJ1-5; 8 bases are a match to TRBD1. The V gene end was trimmed by 5 bases and the J gene end by 5 bases; junction bases not matched to a gene: 5. Looked up from germline, CDR1 is MNHEY and CDR2 is SMNVEV (reference sequence). This CDR3 contains 14 residues. CDR3 in amino acids: CASSTRGPYQPQHF. Here the CDR3 DNA reads TGTGCCAGCAGTACCAGGGGGCCTTATCAGCCCCAGCATTTT.

The J gene is TRBJ1-1, the V gene TRBV25-1, with D hard to call. The germline gives CDR1 MGHDK, CDR2 SYGVNS. The CDR3 loop spans 15 amino acids. V was clipped by 6 bases and J by 0 bases, with 14 bases between them. CDR3 in DNA: TGTGCCAGCAGGTGGCGGAAAAACATGAACACTGAAGCTTTCTTT. This encodes CASRWRKNMNTEAFF.

This clone appeared a few times. The V call is TRBV12-5, the J call TRBJ1-1; no reliable D call. This CDR3 comprises 12 residues. V was trimmed by 7 bases and J by 3 bases, leaving 9 bases between them. The germline V gene encodes CDR1 LGHNT and CDR2 FRNRAP. The CDR3, as DNA: TGTGCTAGTGCCGCTGGGGACACTGAAGCTTTCTTT. Residues: CASAAGDTEAFF.

As regards this clone: Other DNA sequences of this sample code for an identical CDR3. This chain links TRBV7-8 with TRBJ2-1; TRBD2 matches 10 bases. Germline V lookup: CDR1 SGHVS, CDR2 FQNEAQ. This CDR3 is built from 16 residues. With V trimmed by 1 base and J by 3 bases, 3 bases remained unmatched. The CDR3 region has the DNA TGTGCCAGCAGCTTAGAAGGACTAGCGGACTACAATGAGCAGTTCTTC. Protein product: CASSLEGLADYNEQFF.

This chain joins TRBV7-8 and TRBJ1-5, with D perhaps matching TRBD1 (5 bases). V dropped 1 base and J dropped 0 bases, with 13 bases sitting between them. Germline CDR1 SGHVS, CDR2 FQNEAQ. The CDR3 contains 17 residues. The CDR3, as DNA: TGTGCCAGCAGCTTAGTTGCAGGGATGTATAGCAATCAGCCCCAGCATTTT. Protein sequence: CASSLVAGMYSNQPQHF.

The chain's CDR3 is CASRAPPGGSFSTDTQYF. In DNA, the CDR3 is TGTGCCAGCAGGGCCCCGCCGGGCGGGAGTTTTAGCACAGATACGCAGTATTTT. The J gene is TRBJ2-3, the V gene TRBV7-8; 7 nucleotides line up with TRBD2. This CDR3 has 18 amino acids. Germline values: CDR1 SGHVS, CDR2 FQNEAQ. J gave up 0 bases and V 6 bases, and 15 bases lay outside the gene matches.

The chain employs TRBV11-2 and TRBJ1-1; tentatively, D is TRBD1 (6 bases). CDR1 SGHAT and CDR2 FQNNGV come from the germline V gene. V lost 8 bases and J 7 bases, leaving 14 bases between the germline ends. The CDR3 totals 12 residues. The CDR3 DNA reads TGTGCCAGCTTAAACCCGGACAGTGAAGCTTTCTTT. Amino acids: CASLNPDSEAFF.

V and J are TRBV9 and TRBJ1-2; D is possibly TRBD1 (5 bases). Trimming removed 4 bases from V and 4 bases from J, with 14 bases in between. The CDR3 is made up of 14 amino acids. CDR1 SGDLS and CDR2 YYNGEE come from the germline V gene. CDR3 sequence (DNA): TGTGCCAGCAGCCTACCTGGGACTCCCTATGGCTACACCTTC. It encodes CASSLPGTPYGYTF.

The chain carries TRBV7-9 and TRBJ1-2, with 7 bases that match TRBD1. CDR3 length: 12 residues. Losses at the gene ends were 7 bases for V and 5 bases for J; bases not matched to a gene: 4. From germline, CDR1 is SEHNR and CDR2 FQNEAQ (reference sequence). This CDR3 is CASKGGPYGYTF. The CDR3 bases are TGTGCCAGCAAAGGGGGCCCATATGGCTACACCTTC. The whole variable domain, remainder taken from reference TRBV7-9 and TRBJ1-2, is DTGVSQNPRHKITKRGQNVTFRCDPISEHNRLYWYRQTLGQGPEFLTYFQNEAQLEKSRLLSDRFSAERPKGSFSTLEIQRTEQGDSAMYLCASKGGPYGYTFGSGTRLTVV.

The chain's CDR3 is CASSLAIFHEQYF. In nucleotides, the CDR3 is TGTGCCAGCAGTTTGGCCATCTTCCACGAGCAGTACTTC. This rearrangement joins TRBV27 to TRBJ2-7; D is unclear. V was cut by 3 bases and J by 5 bases, with 11 bases left in between. Germline CDR1 MNHEY, CDR2 SMNVEV (reference sequence). The CDR3 totals 13 residues.

The chain carries TRBV5-1 and TRBJ1-1; no reliable D call. Germline CDR1 and CDR2: SGHRS and YFSETQ. This CDR3 region has 14 residues. V was cut by 0 bases and J by 6 bases, with 12 bases left in between. The CDR3 DNA sequence: TGCGCCAGCAGCTTGGTTGCGGTTAACCCTGAAGCTTTCTTT. As protein: CASSLVAVNPEAFF.

The genes are TRBV2 and TRBJ2-5; D is tentatively TRBD1 or TRBD2 (5 bases each). The CDR3 has 14 amino acids. V was shortened by 3 bases and J by 1 base, with 9 bases between the two germline ends. Germline V CDR1 and CDR2: SNHLY, FYNNEI. The CDR3 DNA reads TGTGCCAGCAGTGATGCAGGGACCCAAGAGACCCAGTACTTC. Translation: CASSDAGTQETQYF.

The CDR3 protein is CASSEMGQGIYEQYF. CDR3 DNA sequence: TGTGCCAGTAGCGAAATGGGACAGGGAATCTACGAGCAGTACTTC. This chain uses TRBV19 with TRBJ2-7; 9 positions match TRBD1. CDR3 length equals 15 residues. Per germline, CDR1 LNHDA and CDR2 SQIVND (reference sequence). J lost 3 bases, V lost 6 bases, and 9 bases had no gene match.